The source of this TCR beta chain is a study of cytomegalovirus exposure and HLA in healthy donors. About the study: There were some 410 genotyped donors. Of these, about 81% fell in the genetic ancestry cluster associated with self-reported Caucasian donors.

Germline V lookup: CDR1 SEHNR, CDR2 FQNEAQ (reference sequence). V was pared by 1 base and J by 0 bases, with 15 bases between. The CDR3 has 17 residues. Amplification used 60 Vbeta primers and 13 Jbeta primers. Generated by immunoSEQ multiplex PCR, the TCRdb table keeps only in-frame clones and is missing some. The sample holds about 130,000 clones, over 70% seen once. Points on this clone: Its antigen is undetermined.

Whole-study findings and limits: As a later analysis showed, a missense DCLRE1C variant was linked to trimming of TCR beta V- and J-genes. The study recorded over 150 TCR beta chains that were cytomegalovirus-associated. In an earlier analysis, about 87% or about 30%: the productive usage of most TCR beta V segments.

This TCR came from a woman in her thirties or forties in good health and CMV-seronegative. The sequencing input was PBMCs. The gene calls are TRBV7-9 and TRBJ1-1; perhaps TRBD1 as D (6 bases). The CDR3 bases are TGTGCCAGCAGCTTAGTCGGCTCACAGGGCGTGAACACTGAAGCTTTCTTT. Amino acids: CASSLVGSQGVNTEAFF.